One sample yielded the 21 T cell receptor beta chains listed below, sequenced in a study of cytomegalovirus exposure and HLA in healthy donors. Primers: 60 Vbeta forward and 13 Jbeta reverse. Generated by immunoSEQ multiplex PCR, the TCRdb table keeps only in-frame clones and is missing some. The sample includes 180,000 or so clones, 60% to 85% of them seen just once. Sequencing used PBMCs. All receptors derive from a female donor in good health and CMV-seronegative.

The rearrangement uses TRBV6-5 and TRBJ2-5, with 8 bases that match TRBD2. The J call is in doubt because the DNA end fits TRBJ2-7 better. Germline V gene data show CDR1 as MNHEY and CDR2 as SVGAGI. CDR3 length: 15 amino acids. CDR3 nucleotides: TGTGCCAGCAGTTATGAACGGGGGGGCACCGACGAGCAGTACTTC. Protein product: CASSYERGGTDEQYF.

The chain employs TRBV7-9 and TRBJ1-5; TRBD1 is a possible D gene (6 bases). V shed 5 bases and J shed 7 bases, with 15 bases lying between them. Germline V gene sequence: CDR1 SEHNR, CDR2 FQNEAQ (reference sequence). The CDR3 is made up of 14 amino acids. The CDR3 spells CASSPGGAGQPQHF. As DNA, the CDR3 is TGTGCCAGCAGCCCCGGGGGGGCAGGGCAGCCCCAGCATTTT.

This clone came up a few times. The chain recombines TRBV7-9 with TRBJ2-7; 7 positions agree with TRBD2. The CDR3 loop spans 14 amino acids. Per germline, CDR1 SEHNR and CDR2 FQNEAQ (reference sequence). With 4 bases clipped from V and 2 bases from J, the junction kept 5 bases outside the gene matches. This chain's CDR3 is CASSSPGTTYEQYF. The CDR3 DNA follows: TGTGCCAGCAGCTCGCCAGGGACTACCTACGAGCAGTACTTC.

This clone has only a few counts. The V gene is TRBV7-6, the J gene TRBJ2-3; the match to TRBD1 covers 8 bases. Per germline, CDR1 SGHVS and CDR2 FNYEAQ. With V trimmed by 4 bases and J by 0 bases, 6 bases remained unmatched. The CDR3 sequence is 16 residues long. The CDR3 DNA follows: TGTGCCAGCAGCTCGCAGGGGGCGGGAAGCACAGATACGCAGTATTTT. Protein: CASSSQGAGSTDTQYF.

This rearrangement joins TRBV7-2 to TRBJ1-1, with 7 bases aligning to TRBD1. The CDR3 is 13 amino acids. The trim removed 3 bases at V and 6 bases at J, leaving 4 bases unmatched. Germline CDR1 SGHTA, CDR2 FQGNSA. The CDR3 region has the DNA TGTGCCAGCAGCTTCGGGCAGGGGGCTGAAGCTTTCTTT. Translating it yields CASSFGQGAEAFF.

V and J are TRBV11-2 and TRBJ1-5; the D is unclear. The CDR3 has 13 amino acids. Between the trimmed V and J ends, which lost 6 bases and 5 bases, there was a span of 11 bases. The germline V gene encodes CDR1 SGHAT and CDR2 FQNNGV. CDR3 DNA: TGTGCCAGCAGTTTCACCTCAGATCAGCCCCAGCATTTT. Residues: CASSFTSDQPQHF.

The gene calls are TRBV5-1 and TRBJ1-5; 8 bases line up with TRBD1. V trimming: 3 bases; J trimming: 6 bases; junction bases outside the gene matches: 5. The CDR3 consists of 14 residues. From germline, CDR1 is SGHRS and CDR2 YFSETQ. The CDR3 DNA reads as TGCGCCAGCAGCTCGGCAGGGGGCACTCAGCCCCAGCATTTT. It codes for CASSSAGGTQPQHF.

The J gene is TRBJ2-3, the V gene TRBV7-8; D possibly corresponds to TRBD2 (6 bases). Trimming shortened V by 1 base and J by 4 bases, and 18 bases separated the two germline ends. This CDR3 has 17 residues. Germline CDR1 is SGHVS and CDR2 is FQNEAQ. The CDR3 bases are TGTGCCAGCAGCTTAGGGCCCCTGGCGGGGATCGCAGATACGCAGTATTTT. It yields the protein CASSLGPLAGIADTQYF. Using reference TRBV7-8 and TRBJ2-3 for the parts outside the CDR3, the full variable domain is GAGVSQSPRYKVAKRGQDVALRCDPISGHVSLFWYQQALGQGPEFLTYFQNEAQLDKSGLPSDRFFAERPEGSVSTLKIQRTQQEDSAVYLCASSLGPLAGIADTQYFGPGTRLTVL.

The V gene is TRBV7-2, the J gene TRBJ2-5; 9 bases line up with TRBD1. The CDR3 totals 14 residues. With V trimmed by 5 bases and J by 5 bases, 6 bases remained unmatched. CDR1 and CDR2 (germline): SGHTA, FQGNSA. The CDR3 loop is CASSTDRGYETQYF. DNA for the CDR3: TGTGCCAGCAGCACGGACAGGGGCTATGAGACCCAGTACTTC.

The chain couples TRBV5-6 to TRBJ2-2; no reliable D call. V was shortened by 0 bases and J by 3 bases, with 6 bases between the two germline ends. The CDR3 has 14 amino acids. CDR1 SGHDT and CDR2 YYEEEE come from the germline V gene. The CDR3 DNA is TGTGCCAGCAGCTTGGGCCAGTACACCGGGGAGCTGTTTTTT. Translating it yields CASSLGQYTGELFF.

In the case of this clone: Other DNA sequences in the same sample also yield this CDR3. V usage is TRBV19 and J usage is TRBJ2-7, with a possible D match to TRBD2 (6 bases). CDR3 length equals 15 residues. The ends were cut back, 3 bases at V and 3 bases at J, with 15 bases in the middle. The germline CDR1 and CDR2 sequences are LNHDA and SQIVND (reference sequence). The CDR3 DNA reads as TGTGCCAGTAGTATCTTAGGGCAGGGAGGCTACGAGCAGTACTTC. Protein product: CASSILGQGGYEQYF. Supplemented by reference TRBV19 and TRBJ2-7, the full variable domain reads DGGITQSPKYLFRKEGQNVTLSCEQNLNHDAMYWYRQDPGQGLRLIYYSQIVNDFQKGDIAEGYSVSREKKESFPLTVTSAQKNPTAFYLCASSILGQGGYEQYFGPGTRLTVT.

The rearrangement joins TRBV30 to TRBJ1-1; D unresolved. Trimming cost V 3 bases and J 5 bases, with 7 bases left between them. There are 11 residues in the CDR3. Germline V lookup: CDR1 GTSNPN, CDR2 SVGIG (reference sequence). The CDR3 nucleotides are TGTGCCTGGAGCCCTCGGACTGAAGCTTTCTTT. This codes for CAWSPRTEAFF.

The CDR3 spells CSVPAGLSSYEKLFF. The CDR3 DNA reads as TGCAGCGTTCCAGCCGGACTTTCCTCTTATGAAAAACTGTTTTTT. The gene calls are TRBV29-1 and TRBJ1-4; D unresolved. The CDR3 length is 15 residues. The V and J ends lost 5 bases and 6 bases respectively, with 19 bases between them. The germline gives CDR1 SQVTM, CDR2 ANQGSEA.

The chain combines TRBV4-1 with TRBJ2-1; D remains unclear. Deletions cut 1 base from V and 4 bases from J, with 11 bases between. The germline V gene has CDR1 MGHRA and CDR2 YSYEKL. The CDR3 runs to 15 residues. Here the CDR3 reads CASSQGSQTYNEQFF. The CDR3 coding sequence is TGCGCCAGCAGCCAAGGTTCACAGACATACAATGAGCAGTTCTTC.

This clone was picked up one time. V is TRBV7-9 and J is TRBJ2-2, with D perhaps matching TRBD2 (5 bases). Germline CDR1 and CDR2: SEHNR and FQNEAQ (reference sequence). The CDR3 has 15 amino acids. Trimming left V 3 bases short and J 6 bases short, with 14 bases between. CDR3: CASSFSERVPGELFF. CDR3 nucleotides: TGTGCCAGCAGCTTTAGCGAACGGGTACCCGGGGAGCTGTTTTTT.

The CDR3 bases are TGTGCCAGCAGCTCCCCCCGGGACAGTAACTACGAGCAGTACTTC. Protein: CASSSPRDSNYEQYF. V is TRBV7-9 and J is TRBJ2-7, with 7 bases matching TRBD1. V gave up 4 bases and J gave up 3 bases; unmatched junction bases: 9. CDR3 size: 15 residues. Germline V gives CDR1 SEHNR, CDR2 FQNEAQ (reference sequence).

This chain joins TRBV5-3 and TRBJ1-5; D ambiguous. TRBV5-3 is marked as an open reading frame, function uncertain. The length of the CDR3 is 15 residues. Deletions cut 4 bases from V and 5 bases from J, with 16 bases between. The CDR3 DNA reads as TGTGCCAGAAGCAAGCTCGATGGTGATGATCAGCCCCAGCATTTT. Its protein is CARSKLDGDDQPQHF.

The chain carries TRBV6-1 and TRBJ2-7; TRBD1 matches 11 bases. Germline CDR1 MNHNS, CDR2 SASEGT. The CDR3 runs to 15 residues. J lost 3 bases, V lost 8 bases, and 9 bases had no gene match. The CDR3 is CASRRGTGGIYEQYF. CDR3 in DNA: TGTGCCAGCCGCCGGGGGACAGGGGGGATCTACGAGCAGTACTTC.

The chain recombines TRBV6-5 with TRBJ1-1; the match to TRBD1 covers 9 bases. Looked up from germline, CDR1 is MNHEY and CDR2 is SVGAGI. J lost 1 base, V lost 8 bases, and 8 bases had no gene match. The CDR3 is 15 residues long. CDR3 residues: CASVDRGGRNTEAFF. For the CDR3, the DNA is TGTGCCAGCGTCGACAGGGGGGGCCGGAACACTGAAGCTTTCTTT.

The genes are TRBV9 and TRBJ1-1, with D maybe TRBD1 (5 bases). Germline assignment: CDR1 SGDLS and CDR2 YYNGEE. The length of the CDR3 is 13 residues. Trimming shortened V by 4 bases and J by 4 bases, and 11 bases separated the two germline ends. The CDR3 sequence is CASSIRGGTEAFF. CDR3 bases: TGTGCCAGCAGCATCCGGGGGGGCACTGAAGCTTTCTTT.

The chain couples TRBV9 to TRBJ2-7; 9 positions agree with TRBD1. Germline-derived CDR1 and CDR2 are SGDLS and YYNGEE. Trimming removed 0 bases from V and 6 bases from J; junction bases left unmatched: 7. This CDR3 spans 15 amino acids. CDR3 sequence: CASSVAPGQGGEQYF. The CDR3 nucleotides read TGTGCCAGCAGCGTAGCCCCGGGACAGGGTGGCGAGCAGTACTTC.